This TCR beta chain was recovered during a study of CD8 T cells in ankylosing spondylitis. V lost 5 bases and J lost 9; bases outside the gene matches: 7. The germline gives CDR1 DFQATT, CDR2 SNEGSKA (reference sequence). CDR3 length: 14 residues. This clonotype was seen ten or more times. What it recognizes is unknown. The TCR beta libraries were generated through quantitative 5'-RACE incorporating molecular barcodes. Each CDR3 protein is one row after TCRdb ran MiXCR on the 5' RACE reads. The sample has approximately 300,000 distinct CDR3 sequences, around 8% seen once. Study-level findings and limits: Disease-linked clones were found to be CD8+ and relatively rare in peripheral blood. What appeared characteristic of ankylosing spondylitis blood was a TCR beta motif of fewer than ten highly homologous variants. Existing reports had already noted some motif variants in reactive arthritis synovial fluid and blood.

The specimen was blood, either unsorted or a sorted T cell fraction (not recorded which). This clonotype originated in a male donor with ankylosing spondylitis. The V call is TRBV20-1, the J call TRBJ2-1; 13 bases line up with TRBD2. CDR3 DNA sequence: TGCAGTGCTCAACTAGCGGGAGGGTTAAGTGAGCAGTTCTTC. This codes for CSAQLAGGLSEQFF.